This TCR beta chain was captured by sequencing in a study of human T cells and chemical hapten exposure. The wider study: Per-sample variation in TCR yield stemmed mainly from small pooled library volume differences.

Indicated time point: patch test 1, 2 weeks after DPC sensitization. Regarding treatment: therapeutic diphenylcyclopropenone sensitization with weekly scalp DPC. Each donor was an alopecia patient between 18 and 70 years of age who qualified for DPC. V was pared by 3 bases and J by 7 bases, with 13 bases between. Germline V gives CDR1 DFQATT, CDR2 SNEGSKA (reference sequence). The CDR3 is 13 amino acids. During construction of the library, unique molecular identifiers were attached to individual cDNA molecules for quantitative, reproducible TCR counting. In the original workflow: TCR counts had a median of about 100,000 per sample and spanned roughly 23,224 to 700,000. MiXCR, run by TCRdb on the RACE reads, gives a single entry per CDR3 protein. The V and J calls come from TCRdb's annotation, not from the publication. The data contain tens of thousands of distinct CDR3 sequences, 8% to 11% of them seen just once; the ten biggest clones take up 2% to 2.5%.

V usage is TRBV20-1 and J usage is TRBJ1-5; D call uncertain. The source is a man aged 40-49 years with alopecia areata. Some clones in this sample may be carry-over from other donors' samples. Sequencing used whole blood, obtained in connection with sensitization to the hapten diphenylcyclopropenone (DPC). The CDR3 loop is CSASWGRGQPQHF. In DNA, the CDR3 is TGCAGTGCTAGCTGGGGTCGGGGACAGCCCCAGCATTTT.